Here is one T cell receptor (beta chain) with its context. This clone was counted between two and nine times. This receptor's antigen is unknown. No quality values exist for individual bases; no much larger clone is one base distant. The entire amount of isolated RNA was reverse transcribed using the High Capacity cDNA Reverse Transcription Kit, so the sequenced TCRB transcripts were expressed ones. Deep immunoSEQ sequencing was performed on naive, central memory and regulatory T cell samples, with an average of around 3.5 million total reads per sample. After sorted cells were lysed in RLT buffer, RNA was extracted with DNase-treated RNeasy Micro or Mini kits, with the choice depending on cell number. To prevent cross-contamination, every cell subset was processed on its own, while patient and healthy donor samples were processed together. Using the immunoSEQ multiplex PCR, TCRB sequences were amplified from cDNA into 87-bp fragments spanning the CDR3 region. Sequencing of the amplicons was done on the Illumina HiSeq platform. As for the authors' bioinformatics: PCR bias was corrected computationally using synthetic template baselines, and reads within Hamming distance 2 were collapsed, with unmergeable singletons discarded. Reads were aligned to IMGT to assign V, D and J genes, CDR3 length, and insertions or deletions at six rearrangement sites. Within each subset, clonotype counts were normalized to the number of sorted cells before true diversity and Gini coefficients were calculated with the tcR R package. The overlap coefficient, calculated on TCRB nucleotide sequences, was used to measure repertoire sharing. The table was pulled from immuneACCESS by TCRdb, which kept in-frame rearrangements only. Such tables lose some clones; where checked, under half of the loss comes from unresolved V genes, and the rest has no known cause. V and J calls and clone size come straight from that table; D and trimming were deduced from the DNA. Here the sample has roughly 350,000 clones; about 10% occur a single time. About 0.6% of the sample is in the top ten clones.

Based on the germline V gene, the CDR1 and CDR2 sequences are SGHVS and FNYEAQ. The CDR3 starts with the cysteine, ends with the phenylalanine, and has 18 residues. Left in the record is the CDR3 DNA by itself, 54 bases read in frame from the first base. Trimming takes 5 bases off V and 3 bases off J; junction bases not matched to a gene: 19. Each donor gave one peripheral blood draw, about 110 mL on average, collected into heparinised tubes. A BD FACSAria II and a panel including CD45RO, CCR7, CD25, CD127, CD95 and CD27 were used to sort naive, central memory, regulatory and stem cell-like memory CD4+ T cells. Every sorted population had a purity above 98%. PBMCs were separated immediately by Lymphoprep density gradient centrifugation and were stained directly, without being cultured. So that batch effects would be minimized, each experiment stained and sorted samples in pairs, pairing one healthy donor with one patient.

These data come from a study of beta chain features in type 1 diabetes listed by TCRdb under 2018. As for the study more broadly: Mean age, gender distribution, total cell number and subset yield did not differ between patients and healthy donors. A total of 100 million to 140 million sorted cells were examined across all samples, and the number of cells per subset was strongly correlated with RNA yield. In the study, TCRB repertoires of sorted circulating CD4+ T cell subsets from recently diagnosed type 1 diabetes patients were compared with those of matched healthy donors. Whereas all 30 or so donors provided naive and central memory subsets, regulatory and stem cell-like memory subsets were isolated from just 8 patients and roughly eight healthy donors. Study-level results and caveats: Fewer insertions and more nucleotide deletions at VDJ recombination sites were observed in patients with type 1 diabetes, implying thymic rearrangement abnormalities. Shorter templates might be favored by PCR, yet because patient and control samples were amplified and corrected together, any such skew would affect both groups equally. Because the HLA sub-analyses included only small numbers of individuals, any influence of HLA type on TCRB rearrangement was left unresolved. The naive, central memory and regulatory TCRB repertoires appeared to resemble one another more closely among patients than among healthy donors. A moderate but significant shortening of TCRB CDR3 length was observed in type 1 diabetes patients in all four CD4+ subsets. Sequencing cDNA rather than genomic DNA could over-represent highly expressing activated cells, although activation and CD3 levels did not differ between groups.

The sequence links TRBV7-6 to TRBJ2-7; 7 bases in between match TRBD2. This receptor was identified in a young man with type 1 diabetes. Input material: central memory CD4+ T cells from blood. The CDR3 loop reads CASSPDTSGASGLYEQYF. The DNA reads as follows: TGTGCCAGCAGCCCCGACACGTCCGGGGCTAGCGGACTCTACGAGCAGTACTTC.